The 3 T cell receptor beta chains below all came from one sample that was sequenced in a study of T-cell reconstitution after alpha-beta-depleted transplantation in children. Using unique molecular identifiers, the investigators prepared the TCRbeta library. TCRdb analysed the PCR reads with MiXCR anew, one entry per CDR3 protein. The data show about 610,000 distinct CDR3 sequences, more than 20% seen once. The material sequenced was PBMCs, taken before TCRalphabeta/CD19-depleted stem cell transplant. The source of these receptors is a boy under two years old with Wiskott-Aldrich syndrome, due to receive a stem cell transplant.

This clonotype was detected once. The CDR3 DNA sequence: TGTGCCAGCAGTTACTCTGCAGGCCCGAACACCGGGGAGCTGTTTTTT. Its protein product is CASSYSAGPNTGELFF. This chain uses TRBV6-2 or TRBV6-3 with TRBJ2-2; D ambiguous. Germline-derived CDR1 and CDR2 are MNHEY and SVGEGT. The CDR3 extends over 16 amino acids. With 0 bases removed from V and 0 bases from J, the gap between germline ends came to 8 bases.

V is TRBV10-3 and J is TRBJ2-7; unclear D gene. CDR3 length equals 13 residues. V gave up 4 bases and J gave up 0 bases, with 7 bases separating them. Per the germline V gene, CDR1 is ENHRY and CDR2 is SYGVKD. The CDR3 spells CAISGGVSYEQYF. CDR3 nucleotides: TGTGCCATCAGTGGCGGCGTCTCCTACGAGCAGTACTTC.

V gene TRBV12-3 or TRBV12-4 combines with J gene TRBJ1-1; D gene unclear. With 9 bases removed from V and 5 bases from J, the gap between germline ends came to 16 bases. CDR3 size: 13 residues. The chain's CDR3 is CASSIPQTTEAFF. The CDR3 DNA sequence: TGTGCCAGTTCGATCCCCCAGACAACTGAAGCTTTCTTT.